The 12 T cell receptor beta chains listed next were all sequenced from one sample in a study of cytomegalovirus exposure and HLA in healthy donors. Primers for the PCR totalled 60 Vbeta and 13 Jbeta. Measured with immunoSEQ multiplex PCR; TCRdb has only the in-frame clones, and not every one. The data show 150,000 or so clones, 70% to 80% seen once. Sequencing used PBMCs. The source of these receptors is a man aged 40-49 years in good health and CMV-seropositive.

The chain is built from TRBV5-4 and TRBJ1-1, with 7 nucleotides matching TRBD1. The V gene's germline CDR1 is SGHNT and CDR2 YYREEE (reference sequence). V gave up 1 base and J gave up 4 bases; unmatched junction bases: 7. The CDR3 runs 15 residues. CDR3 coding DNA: TGTGCCAGCAGCTTGTCGGGCCAGGGGGTCACTGAAGCTTTCTTT. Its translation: CASSLSGQGVTEAFF. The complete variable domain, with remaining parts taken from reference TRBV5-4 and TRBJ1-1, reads ETGVTQSPTHLIKTRGQQVTLRCSSQSGHNTVSWYQQALGQGPQFIFQYYREEENGRGNFPPRFSGLQFPNYSSELNVNALELDDSALYLCASSLSGQGVTEAFFGQGTRLTVV.

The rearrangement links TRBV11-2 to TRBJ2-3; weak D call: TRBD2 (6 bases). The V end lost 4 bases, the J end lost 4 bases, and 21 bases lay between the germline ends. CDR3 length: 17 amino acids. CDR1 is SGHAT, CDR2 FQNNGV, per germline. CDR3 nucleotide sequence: TGTGCCAGCAGCTCCGTTACTAGCTTGGTCGCGGCAGATACGCAGTATTTT. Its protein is CASSSVTSLVAADTQYF.

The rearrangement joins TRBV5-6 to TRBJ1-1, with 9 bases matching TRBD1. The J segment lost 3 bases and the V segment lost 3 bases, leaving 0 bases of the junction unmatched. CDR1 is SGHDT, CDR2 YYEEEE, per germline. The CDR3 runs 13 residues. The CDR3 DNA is TGTGCCAGCAGCTGGGACAGGGACACTGAAGCTTTCTTT. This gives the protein CASSWDRDTEAFF.

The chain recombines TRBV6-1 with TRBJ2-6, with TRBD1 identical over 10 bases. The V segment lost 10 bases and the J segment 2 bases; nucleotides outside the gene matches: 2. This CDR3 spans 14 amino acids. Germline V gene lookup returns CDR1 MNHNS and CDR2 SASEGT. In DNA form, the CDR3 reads TGTGCCACCGACAGGGGGCCTGGGGCCAACGTCCTGACTTTC. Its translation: CATDRGPGANVLTF.

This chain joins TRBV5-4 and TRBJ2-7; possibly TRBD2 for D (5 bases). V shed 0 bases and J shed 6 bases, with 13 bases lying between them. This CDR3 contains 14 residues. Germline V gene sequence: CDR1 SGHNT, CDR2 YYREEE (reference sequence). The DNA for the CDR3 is TGTGCCAGCAGCTTGGGGTTTGCAGAGGGCGAGCAGTACTTC. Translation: CASSLGFAEGEQYF.

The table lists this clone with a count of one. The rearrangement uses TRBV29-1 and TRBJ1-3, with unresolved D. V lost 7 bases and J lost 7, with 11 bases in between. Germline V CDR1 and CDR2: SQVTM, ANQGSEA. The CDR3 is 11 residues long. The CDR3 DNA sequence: TGCAGCGCAAAGGAGGGCAACACCATATATTTT. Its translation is CSAKEGNTIYF.

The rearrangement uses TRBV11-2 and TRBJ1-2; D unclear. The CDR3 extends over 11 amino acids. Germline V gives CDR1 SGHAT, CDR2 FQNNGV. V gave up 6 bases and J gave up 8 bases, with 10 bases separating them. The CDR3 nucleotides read TGTGCCAGCAGTCCAGGATGGGGCTACACCTTC. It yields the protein CASSPGWGYTF.

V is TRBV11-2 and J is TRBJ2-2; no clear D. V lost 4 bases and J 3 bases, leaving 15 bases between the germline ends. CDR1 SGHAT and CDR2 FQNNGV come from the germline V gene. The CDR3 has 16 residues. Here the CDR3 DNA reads TGTGCCAGCAGCTCCAGGCGACCTTACCACACCGGGGAGCTGTTTTTT. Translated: CASSSRRPYHTGELFF.

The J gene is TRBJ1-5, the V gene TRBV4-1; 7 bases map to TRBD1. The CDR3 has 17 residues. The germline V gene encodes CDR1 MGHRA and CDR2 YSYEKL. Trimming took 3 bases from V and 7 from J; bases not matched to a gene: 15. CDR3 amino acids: CASSHRLLGQKNQPQHF. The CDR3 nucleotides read TGCGCCAGCAGCCACCGATTACTGGGACAGAAGAACCAGCCCCAGCATTTT.

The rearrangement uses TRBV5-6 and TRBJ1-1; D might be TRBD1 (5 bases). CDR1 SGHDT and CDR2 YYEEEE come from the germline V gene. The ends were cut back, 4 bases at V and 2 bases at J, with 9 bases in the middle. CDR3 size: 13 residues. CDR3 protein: CASSKQVNTEAFF. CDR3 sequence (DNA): TGTGCCAGCAGCAAACAGGTAAACACTGAAGCTTTCTTT.

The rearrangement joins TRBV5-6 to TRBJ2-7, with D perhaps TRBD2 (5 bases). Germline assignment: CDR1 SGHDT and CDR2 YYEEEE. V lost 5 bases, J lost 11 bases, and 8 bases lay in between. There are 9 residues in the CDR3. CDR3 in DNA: TGTGCCAGCAGTCAGGAGGAGTACTTC. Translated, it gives CASSQEEYF.

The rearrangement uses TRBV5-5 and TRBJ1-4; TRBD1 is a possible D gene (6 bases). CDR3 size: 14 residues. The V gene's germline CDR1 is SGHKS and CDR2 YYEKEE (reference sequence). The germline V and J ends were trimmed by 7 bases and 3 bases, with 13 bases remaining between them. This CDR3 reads CASLKGVANEKLFF. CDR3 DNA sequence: TGTGCCAGCCTTAAGGGGGTGGCTAATGAAAAACTGTTTTTT.